This T cell receptor (beta chain) came from a study of blood T cells in healthy people across ages (dated by TCRdb to the mid-2010s). Notes on the research overall: In model experiments, template switching captured about one uniquely barcoded TCR beta cDNA molecule for every two T cells. Using the same blood draw, the study looked at two additional independent replicas of 1 million unique cDNA reads for two donors, one aged 18 to 30 and the other aged 80 or older. The study measured age-related changes in TCR beta repertoire diversity using deep sequencing normalized with unique cDNA molecular identifiers. The donors were split into four age groups: young (average about 16 years), middle-aged (about 40), aged (62) and long-lived (roughly 80).

V is shortened by 3 bases, J by 1 base, and the region joining them spans 30 bases. Counted from cysteine to phenylalanine, this CDR3 has 21 amino acids. Just CDR3 DNA is preserved here, 63 bases in frame from base 1. The germline V gene sets CDR1 to SGHAT and CDR2 to FQNNGV. Library generation was performed with 5' RACE. The sequencing machine was an Illumina HiSeq 2500. A second 7 to 11 cycle PCR used a sample-barcoded 5' primer and a J-beta primer mix. A template-switch 5' adaptor carrying 12 random nucleotides introduced a unique molecular identifier onto each TCR beta cDNA molecule. Each sample yielded at least 2.5 million CDR3-containing paired-end reads. The Mint cDNA synthesis kit, primed by a TRBC-specific oligonucleotide, was used to synthesize first-strand cDNA from all RNA. Following uracil-DNA glycosylase treatment, a first 18-cycle PCR with universal primers M1SS and BC2_uni_R was performed on all cDNA. From the authors' description of their analysis: Each sample was normalized by randomly selecting 1 million high-quality reads, each carrying a distinct molecular identifier. Reads sharing molecular identifiers were discarded rather than binned into consensus sequences. MiTCR, with a Q25 quality threshold and the strictest error-elimination algorithm, was used for CDR3 identification, clonotype clustering and error correction. A nonparametric unseen species model using Euler transformation provided a lower-bound estimate of total TCR beta diversity. In TCRdb, the public reads were trimmed at Q25 with fastp and aligned with MiXCR, with productive beta chains retained. When rows share a CDR3 protein, they turn into one entry using the most common DNA and genes. V and J calls and clone size were set by TCRdb, not the authors. The sample table records about 500,000 distinct CDR3 sequences; around 24% of these occur just once. Just under 9% of the sample comes from the top ten.

This clonotype was detected only a few times. No antigen is known for it. The sample holds no much larger clone one base away, and base qualities are not on file. Broad study findings and their caveats: The CMV infection status of donors was not known, potentially confounding age-related changes in expanded clonotypes. Observed TCR beta diversity per million T cells fell roughly linearly with age, and a significant reduction was already apparent by age approximately 40. Bulk unsorted PBMC profiling prevented conclusive comparison of naive and antigen-experienced compartments. Compared with the aged group, the long-lived group had more naive CD4+ T cells, fewer expanded clones and increased TCR diversity, a pattern suggesting age selection. The percentage of naive T cells measured by flow cytometry correlated strongly with observed TCR beta diversity. Total diversity estimates from one million sequenced T cells were considered lower bounds and underestimates.

Systemically healthy Caucasian individuals from Russia, some 38 in total and aged roughly 6 to 90 years, were included as donors. Each donor gave ten milliliters of peripheral blood, collected into EDTA-treated Vacutainer tubes. Ficoll-Paque density-gradient centrifugation was used to isolate PBMCs, with at least 6.5 million per sample. Total RNA was extracted from PBMCs with Trizol reagent, with at least 5.5 micrograms obtained per sample. For every donor, flow cytometry on a PBMC aliquot measured the percentage of naive CD45RAhigh/CD27high T cells. This sample also belongs to another study, concerning T cells of mothers and their children. That second report states: Nine systemically healthy Caucasian individuals served as donors, namely three mothers together with their six children. cDNA synthesis used all of the extracted RNA, with approximately 1.4 ug of RNA in each 15 ul reaction. In the second PCR, the M1S primer added sample barcodes and 2-4 random nucleotides. Over 10 million TCR beta CDR3 reads came from each mother, compared with roughly 2.8 million reads from each child. TCR recombination output is similarly shaped by thymic selection in related and unrelated pairs, with a minor effect exerted by inherited differences. Normalized repertoire overlap was always slightly but never significantly higher in related than unrelated mother-child pairs. With a sensitivity of approximately 100 clones per million clonotypes, no persistent microchimeric T cell clones were detected. To look for features that set related mother-child pairs apart from unrelated individuals, the researchers ran deep NGS to compare the TCR beta repertoires of mothers and children. The mean age was roughly 44 +/- 4 years for the mothers and roughly 11 +/- 4 years for the children. Libraries were sequenced on Illumina HiSeq 2000 with 100+100 nt paired-end reads after adapter ligation with NEBNext reagents. To prevent cross-contamination, the mother and child libraries were prepared one month apart and sequenced in separate runs. For each donor, somewhere between roughly 500,000 and 2,100,000 distinct TCR beta clonotypes were identified. Naive TCR beta clonotypes were estimated from low-frequency clonotypes matched to each donor's FACS-determined naive share, without sorting.

The sample consisted of blood. Recombination joined TRBV11-2 with TRBJ1-2, with TRBD1 as a weak D call on 5 bases. The TCR comes from a boy between 10 and 17 years old in good health. The DNA sequence is given as TGTGCCAGCAGCTTTACCTCAGCGGCGACAGTGTTATCACTCCTTAACTATGGCTACACCTTC. This translates into CASSFTSAATVLSLLNYGYTF.